This T cell receptor (beta chain) came from a study of T cell repertoires in cytomegalovirus infection. The overall study: Selection of CMV epitopes for the study included recently identified HLA-C-restricted and well-studied HLA-B-restricted ones.

Germline values: CDR1 LNHDA, CDR2 SQIVND (reference sequence). The CDR3 covers 10 residues. V was clipped by 10 bases and J by 15 bases, with 16 bases between them. For this clonotype: Its antigen is as yet unknown.

TCRdb recomputed calls from the reads with MiXCR, one row per CDR3 protein. Altogether roughly 990,000 distinct CDR3 sequences are present, around 30% being singletons, with the ten largest covering roughly 13%. Study conclusions and caveats: Summed public TCR beta family frequency identified CMV carriers bearing the relevant HLA.

The rearrangement links TRBV19 to TRBJ2-1, with D perhaps being TRBD1 or TRBD2 (5 bases each). This sequence was found in a human donor in good health (CMV status not recorded). Some clones in this sample may be carry-over from other donors' samples. Sequenced here: cultured CD8+ T cells from PBMCs, sampled from culture after CMV antigen stimulation. The chain's CDR3 is CATGTFRAFF. CDR3 coding DNA: TGTGCCACCGGGACCTTCCGGGCGTTCTTC.